This entry features one T cell receptor (beta chain) sequence. Only in-frame clones appear in the TCRdb table, and some are missing; sequencing was by immunoSEQ multiplex PCR. The sample contains tens of thousands of clones, 80% to 90% of which appear only once. Germline CDR1 is KGHSH and CDR2 is LQKENI. The CDR3 is 16 amino acids. Trimming took 4 bases from V and 3 from J; bases not matched to a gene: 9. The sample comes from a study of blood T cell repertoires in COVID-19. Study context: Sites across the United States, Italy and Spain contributed samples from acute and convalescent COVID-19.

The genes are TRBV18 and TRBJ2-7; 10 bases agree with TRBD1. The sequence was collected from a man in his 60s with acute or convalescent COVID-19. Source material: peripheral blood. The CDR3 region is CASSRRDRGSSYEQYF. The CDR3 nucleotides are TGTGCCAGCTCACGACGGGACAGGGGTTCTAGCTACGAGCAGTACTTC.